The rows below give T cell receptor beta chains drawn from one sample of a study of regulatory T cells in long-lasting Graves disease. From the multiplex PCR reads, TCRdb called clonotypes with MiXCR, one entry per CDR3 protein. The table has 530,000 or so distinct CDR3 sequences, 16% seen once. In addition, the sample was reused for a study of T cells in Graves' hyperthyroidism and ophthalmopathy.

The sample consisted of peripheral blood mononuclear cells (PBMCs), taken at new diagnosis, from a patient treated with antithyroid drugs. All receptors come from a man aged 18 to 30 with Graves disease. CDR3s include the opening cysteine and the closing phenylalanine or tryptophan. The order of the fields is D gene, J gene, V gene, clone size, CDR3 DNA, CDR3 protein. A D gene is named only where the DNA matches it firmly. Rows may omit the clone size; those that give it use once, few, many or a size class.

TRBD2	TRBJ2-1	TRBV29-1	.	TGCAGCTGGGGGAGGGCAAGCTCCTACAATGAGCAGTTCTTC	CSWGRASSYNEQFF
.	TRBJ2-3	TRBV7-2	.	TGTGCCAGCAGCTTAGGGTCTGGCGGGATCACAGATACGCAGTATTTT	CASSLGSGGITDTQYF
.	TRBJ2-7	TRBV3-1	.	TGTGCCAGCAGCCCTCGAGTGACTACCTACGAGCAGTACTTC	CASSPRVTTYEQYF
TRBD2	TRBJ2-3	TRBV11-2	many	TGTGCCAGCAGCTTAGCTAGCGGGAGGGCAGATACGCAGTATTTT	CASSLASGRADTQYF
TRBD1	TRBJ1-1	TRBV5-1	few	TGCGCCAGCAGCCCTAACCCGACAGGGTCCACTGAAGCTTTCTTT	CASSPNPTGSTEAFF
.	TRBJ2-3	TRBV10-3	many	TGTGCCATCAGTCCCGTCGCGGCGGCGGATACGCAGTATTTT	CAISPVAAADTQYF
.	TRBJ2-4	TRBV27	few	TGTGCCAGCAGTTCCCACGGGACAGCCAAAAACATTCAGTACTTC	CASSSHGTAKNIQYF
.	TRBJ1-6	TRBV5-1	.	TGCGCCAGCAGCTTGGCCAACAGGAATTCACCCCTCCACTTT	CASSLANRNSPLHF
TRBD2	TRBJ2-3	TRBV12-3/TRBV12-4	many	TGTGCCAGCAAGACTAGCGGGAGCTCTAGCACAGATACGCAGTATTTT	CASKTSGSSSTDTQYF
TRBD2	TRBJ2-1	TRBV7-3	once	TGTGCCAGCAGCCAACTAGCGGAATACAATGAGCAGTTCTTC	CASSQLAEYNEQFF
.	TRBJ1-6	TRBV2	.	TGTGCCAGCAGTGGTGGGGTTGGTTCACCCCTCCACTTT	CASSGGVGSPLHF
.	TRBJ1-1	TRBV12-3/TRBV12-4	many	TGTGCCAGCAGTTCGGGACTCTTTTACACTGAAGCTTTCTTT	CASSSGLFYTEAFF
.	TRBJ1-4	TRBV28	.	TGTGCCAGCAGCCCGGGACCCTTAGAAAAACTGTTTTTT	CASSPGPLEKLFF
TRBD2	TRBJ2-1	TRBV20-1	.	TGCAGTGCAATTAGCGGGACTGAAAATGAGCAGTTCTTC	CSAISGTENEQFF
TRBD2	TRBJ2-7	TRBV6-1	.	TGTGCCAGCAGAGTCCTGCCGGGGAGGGACGACGAGCAGTACTTC	CASRVLPGRDDEQYF
TRBD1	TRBJ2-1	TRBV13	many	TGTGCCAGCAGCTTGACAGGGTTTAATGAGCAGTTCTTC	CASSLTGFNEQFF
.	TRBJ2-7	TRBV6-9	many	TGTGCCAGCAGTTACTCCCCCTATAGCGGCTCCTACGAGCAGTACTTC	CASSYSPYSGSYEQYF
.	TRBJ2-3	TRBV7-9	many	TGTGCCAGCAGCTTAGATCACCCGGTGACAGATACGCAGTATTTT	CASSLDHPVTDTQYF
TRBD2	TRBJ2-2	TRBV9	.	TGTGCCAGCAGCGTAGCCGGGACTAGCGATGGCACCGGGGAGCTGTTTTTT	CASSVAGTSDGTGELFF
TRBD1	TRBJ1-5	TRBV29-1	.	TGCAGCGTTACCGGGACAGGGGCTAGGGGCAATCAGCCCCAGCATTTT	CSVTGTGARGNQPQHF
.	TRBJ2-1	TRBV12-3/TRBV12-4	.	TGTGCCAGCAGTTTTATCCTCAGCAGGGGGGGCGATGAGCAGTTCTTC	CASSFILSRGGDEQFF
TRBD1	TRBJ1-4	TRBV30	few	TGTGCCTGGCGGGGGGAGGGGGCGGCTAATGAAAAACTGTTTTTT	CAWRGEGAANEKLFF
TRBD2	TRBJ2-3	TRBV7-2	few	TGTGCCAGCAGCCCCCAAATTTCTAGCGGTAGCACAGATACGCAGTATTTT	CASSPQISSGSTDTQYF
.	TRBJ2-5	TRBV12-3/TRBV12-4	.	TGTGCCAGCAGTTCAAATCCTAGCGTGGGGGAGACCCAGTACTTC	CASSSNPSVGETQYF
TRBD2	TRBJ2-7	TRBV7-2	many	TGTGCCAGCAGCTGGGGGACTAGCGGGAGAAACGAGCAGTACTTC	CASSWGTSGRNEQYF
TRBD1	TRBJ2-1	TRBV12-3/TRBV12-4	many	TGTGCCAGCAGTTTAGCTGGAGGCAGGGGGACATACAATGAGCAGTTCTTC	CASSLAGGRGTYNEQFF
TRBD1	TRBJ1-3	TRBV7-9	.	TGTGCCAGCAGCCAGGGACAGGGGATCGGAAACACCATATATTTT	CASSQGQGIGNTIYF
.	TRBJ2-5	TRBV5-1	few	TGCGCCAGCAGCTTAGGCAGAGAGCAAGAGACCCAGTACTTC	CASSLGREQETQYF
TRBD2	TRBJ2-1	TRBV27	many	TGTGCCAGCAGTTTATATTTTGGGACTAGCGGGAGTTCGGATGAGCAGTTCTTC	CASSLYFGTSGSSDEQFF
.	TRBJ2-7	TRBV18	few	TGTGCCAGCTCACCACTAACCTCTAGGCACCCCGAGCAGAAGGAGCAGTACTTC	CASSPLTSRHPEQKEQYF
.	TRBJ1-2	TRBV27	many	TGTGCCAGCAGTGTAGACAGATCCTATGGCTACACCTTC	CASSVDRSYGYTF
.	TRBJ2-1	TRBV25-1	many	TGTGCCAGCAGTGAGTCCGGCGTGTCCTACAATGAGCAGTTCTTC	CASSESGVSYNEQFF
.	TRBJ2-1	TRBV5-5	few	TGTGCCAGCAGCTCGGCGCTCGGTAGGAATGAGCAGTTCTTC	CASSSALGRNEQFF
TRBD1	TRBJ2-1	TRBV2	many	TGTGCCAGCAGTTTACGACAGGGGGCGAACAATGAGCAGTTCTTC	CASSLRQGANNEQFF
TRBD1	TRBJ1-1	TRBV6-1	many	TGTGCCAGCAGATGGACAGGGGGCCTGAACACTGAAGCTTTCTTT	CASRWTGGLNTEAFF
.	TRBJ2-7	TRBV12-3/TRBV12-4	many	TGTGCCAGCAGCCGCTCAGGGGGGGAGCAGTACTTC	CASSRSGGEQYF
.	TRBJ2-7	TRBV28	few	TGTGCCAGCAGCCTCCCGCCCAACTCCTACGAGCAGTACTTC	CASSLPPNSYEQYF
.	TRBJ2-7	TRBV30	.	TGTGCCTGGAGGGATTTGAATTACGAGCAGTACTTC	CAWRDLNYEQYF
TRBD1	TRBJ2-1	TRBV27	.	TGTGCCAGCAGTGCTACCGGGACAGGGTCCTACAATGAGCAGTTCTTC	CASSATGTGSYNEQFF
TRBD1	TRBJ2-7	TRBV6-1	few	TGTGCCAGCAGTAGGGGACAGGGAACGGGGGTCTACGAGCAGTACTTC	CASSRGQGTGVYEQYF